This paragraph reports one T cell receptor (beta chain). Data came from immunoSEQ multiplex PCR; TCRdb stores just in-frame clones and leaves some out. The sample shows 90,000 to 130,000 clones, about 79% of them seen only once. This record comes from a study of blood T cell repertoires in COVID-19. This CDR3 is built from 16 residues. The trim removed 0 bases at V and 0 bases at J, leaving 5 bases unmatched. Germline loops: CDR1 MGHRA, CDR2 YSYEKL. The sequencing sample was made of peripheral blood. The rearrangement joins TRBV4-1 to TRBJ2-7; TRBD1 aligns across 7 bases. The TCR comes from a woman aged 80 or over with active or convalescent COVID-19. CDR3 DNA sequence: TGCGCCAGCAGCCAAGATCCAAGGACAGGCTCCTACGAGCAGTACTTC. It specifies CASSQDPRTGSYEQYF.